This is a list of T cell receptor beta chains from one sample in a study of brain T cells in children with intractable seizures. Profiling relied on immunoSEQ multiplex PCR, and the TCRdb table lists in-frame clones only, not all of them. The table records 340,000 or so clones, over 90% of them present only once. The sample in question was peripheral blood, obtained roughly 5 months after surgery. Receptor source: a boy younger than two with tuberous sclerosis and intractable seizures. Each CDR3 is given with its conserved first and last residue.

length,J,V,CDR3
15,TRBJ2-7,TRBV28,CASSLGAGASYEQYF
14,TRBJ2-1,TRBV5-1,CASSLRLVWHEQFF
17,TRBJ2-5,TRBV7-2,CASSLLSRLAGAETQYF
15,TRBJ2-1,TRBV6-5,CASSSQDRATNEQFF
14,TRBJ2-1,TRBV4-1,CASSQSGPYNEQFF
15,TRBJ1-5,TRBV27,CASSVQVEINQPQHF
13,TRBJ1-2,TRBV2,CASREGSGYGYTF
14,TRBJ2-2,TRBV6-5,CASTETGNTGELFF
14,TRBJ2-5,TRBV7-6,CASSPLGGGETQYF
15,TRBJ1-1,TRBV27,CASSLGGLRNTEAFF
14,TRBJ2-7,TRBV1,CTSSQGGVSYEQYF
15,TRBJ1-1,TRBV6-5,CASSPRQSFNTEAFF
19,TRBJ2-1,TRBV24-1,CATSDLPVVSTSGGYEQFF
15,TRBJ2-5,TRBV27,CASSLLRGFQETQYF
16,TRBJ2-1,TRBV5-4,CASSLSALAEYNEQFF
15,TRBJ2-7,TRBV15,CATSRDWQVTYEQYF
18,TRBJ2-7,TRBV4-1,CASSQGRLGTTSSYEQYF
16,TRBJ2-1,TRBV14,CASSDPRAGVYNEQFF
11,TRBJ1-1,TRBV19,CASSKVPEAFF
13,TRBJ1-1,TRBV5-5,CASSPGTNTEAFF
13,TRBJ1-1,TRBV12-3/TRBV12-4,CASSFEGYTEAFF
16,TRBJ2-1,TRBV13,CASSLRRGTGVNEQFF
14,TRBJ1-1,TRBV7-9,CASSLAPQNTEAFF
15,TRBJ2-7,TRBV5-4,CASSFEGQKSYEQYF
17,TRBJ2-1,TRBV4-1,CASRTHAGSGGYNEQFF
16,TRBJ2-6,TRBV5-1,CASSLDRGSGANVLTF
17,TRBJ2-3,TRBV7-2,CASSPFYWGGLADTQYF
15,TRBJ1-1,TRBV6-5,CASSYSRTLNTEAFF
14,TRBJ1-6,TRBV9,CASSVSQVNSPLHF
15,TRBJ1-4,TRBV7-8,CASSSGQAINEKLFF
15,TRBJ1-2,TRBV4-1,CASSQDRGAPYGYTF
14,TRBJ2-1,TRBV19,CASRVDRGMNEQFF
12,TRBJ1-1,TRBV29-1,CSVLAGRTEAFF
15,TRBJ2-5,TRBV9,CAIPLEGLVSETQYF
14,TRBJ2-5,TRBV6-5,CASIKGDLGGTQYF
13,TRBJ2-7,TRBV5-1,CASSLGDRYEQYF
16,TRBJ2-3,TRBV24-1,CATSESTGGTTDTQYF
16,TRBJ1-4,TRBV10-1,CASSPREGFANEKLFF
16,TRBJ2-1,TRBV3-1/TRBV3-2,CASSQEGRTSGNEQFF
16,TRBJ2-1,TRBV3-1/TRBV3-2,CASSRRLAGDYNEQFF
14,TRBJ1-4,TRBV19,CASSIGDSNEKLFF
15,TRBJ2-2,TRBV5-1,CASRPGTSNTGELFF
14,TRBJ2-1,TRBV6-5,CASSYSTGLAEQFF
16,TRBJ2-3,TRBV2,CASSLRLAGDTDTQYF
19,TRBJ2-1,TRBV27,CASSSSLRLAVSSYNEQFF
14,TRBJ1-6,TRBV3-1/TRBV3-2,CASSLVGLNSPLHF
12,TRBJ2-5,TRBV29-1,CSVLLDQETQYF
16,TRBJ2-1,TRBV4-1,CASSQTPGQGNNEQFF
15,TRBJ2-3,TRBV6-6,CASSQGQGGTDTQYF
14,TRBJ1-2,TRBV24-1,CATSEGRFGHGYTF
14,TRBJ1-6,TRBV5-6,CASSLVGMHSPLHF
14,TRBJ1-4,TRBV5-1,CASSLGTGNEKLFF
13,TRBJ2-1,TRBV5-8,CASSLEQGVTQFF
15,TRBJ2-7,TRBV2,CASSTDRGSPYEQYF
14,TRBJ2-3,TRBV3-1/TRBV3-2,CASTATTRGDTQYF